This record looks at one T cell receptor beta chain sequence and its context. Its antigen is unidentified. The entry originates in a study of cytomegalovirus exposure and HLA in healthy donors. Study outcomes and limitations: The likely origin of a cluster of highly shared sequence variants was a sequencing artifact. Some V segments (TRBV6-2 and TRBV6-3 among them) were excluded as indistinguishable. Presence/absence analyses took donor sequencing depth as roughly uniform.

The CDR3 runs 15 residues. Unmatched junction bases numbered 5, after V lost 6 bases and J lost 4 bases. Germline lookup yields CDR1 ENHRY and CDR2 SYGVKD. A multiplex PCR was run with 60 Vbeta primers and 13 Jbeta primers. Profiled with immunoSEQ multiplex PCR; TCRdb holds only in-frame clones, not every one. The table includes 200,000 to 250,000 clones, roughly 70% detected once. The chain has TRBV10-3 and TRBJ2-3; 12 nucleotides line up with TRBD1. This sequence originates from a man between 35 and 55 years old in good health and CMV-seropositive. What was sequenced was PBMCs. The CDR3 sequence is CAISEGTGGPDTQYF. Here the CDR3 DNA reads TGTGCCATCAGCGAGGGGACAGGGGGCCCAGATACGCAGTATTTT.